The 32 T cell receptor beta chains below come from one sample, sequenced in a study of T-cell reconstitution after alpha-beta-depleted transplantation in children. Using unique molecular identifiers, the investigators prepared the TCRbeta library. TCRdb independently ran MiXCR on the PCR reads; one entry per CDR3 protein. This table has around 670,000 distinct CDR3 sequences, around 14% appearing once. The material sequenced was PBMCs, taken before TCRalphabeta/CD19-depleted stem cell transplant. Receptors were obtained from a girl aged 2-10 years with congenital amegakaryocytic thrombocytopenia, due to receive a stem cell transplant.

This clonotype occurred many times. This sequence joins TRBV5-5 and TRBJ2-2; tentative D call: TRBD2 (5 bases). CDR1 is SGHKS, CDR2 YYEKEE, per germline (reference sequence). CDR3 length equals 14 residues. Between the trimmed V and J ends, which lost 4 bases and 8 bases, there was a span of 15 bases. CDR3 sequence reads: CASSTGPEGGELFF. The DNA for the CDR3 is TGTGCCAGCAGCACCGGACCCGAGGGAGGGGAGCTGTTTTTT.

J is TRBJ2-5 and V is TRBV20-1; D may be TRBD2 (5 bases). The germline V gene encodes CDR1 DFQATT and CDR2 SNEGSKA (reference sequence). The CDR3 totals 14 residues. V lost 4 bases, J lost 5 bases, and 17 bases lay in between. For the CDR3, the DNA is TGCAGTGCTACCCGGGGTAGCAATTTCGAGACCCAGTACTTC. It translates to CSATRGSNFETQYF.

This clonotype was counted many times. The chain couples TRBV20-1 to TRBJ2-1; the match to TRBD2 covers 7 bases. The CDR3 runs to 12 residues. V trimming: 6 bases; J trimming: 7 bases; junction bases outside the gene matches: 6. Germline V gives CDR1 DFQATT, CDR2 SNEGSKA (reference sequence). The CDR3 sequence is CSAGDYVNEQFF. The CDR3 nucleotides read TGCAGTGCCGGGGACTACGTGAATGAGCAGTTCTTC.

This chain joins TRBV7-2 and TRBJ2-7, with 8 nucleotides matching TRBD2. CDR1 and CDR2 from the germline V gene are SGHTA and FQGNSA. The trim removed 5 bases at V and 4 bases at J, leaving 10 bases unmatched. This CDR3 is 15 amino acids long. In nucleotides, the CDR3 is TGTGCCAGCAGCCCACCGGGACTAGGTGGGTACGAGCAGTACTTC. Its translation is CASSPPGLGGYEQYF.

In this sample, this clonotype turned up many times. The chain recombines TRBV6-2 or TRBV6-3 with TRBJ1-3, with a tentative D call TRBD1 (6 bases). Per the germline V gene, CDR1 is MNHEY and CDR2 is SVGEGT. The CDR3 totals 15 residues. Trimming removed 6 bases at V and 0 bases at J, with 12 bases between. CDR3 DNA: TGTGCCAGCAGCCGCTGGACAGACTCTGGAAACACCATATATTTT. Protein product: CASSRWTDSGNTIYF.

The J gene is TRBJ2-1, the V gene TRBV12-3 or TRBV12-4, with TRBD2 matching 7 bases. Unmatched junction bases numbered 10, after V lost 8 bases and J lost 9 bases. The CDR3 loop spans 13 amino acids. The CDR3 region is CASGVREGSEQFF. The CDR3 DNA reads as TGTGCCAGCGGCGTGAGGGAGGGCAGTGAGCAGTTCTTC.

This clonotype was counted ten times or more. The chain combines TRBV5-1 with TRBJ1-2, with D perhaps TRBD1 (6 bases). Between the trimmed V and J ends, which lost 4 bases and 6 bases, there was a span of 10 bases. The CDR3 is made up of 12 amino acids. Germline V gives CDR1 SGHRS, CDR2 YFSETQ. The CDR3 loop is CASSPDRNGYTF. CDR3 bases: TGCGCCAGCAGCCCCGACAGGAATGGCTACACCTTC.

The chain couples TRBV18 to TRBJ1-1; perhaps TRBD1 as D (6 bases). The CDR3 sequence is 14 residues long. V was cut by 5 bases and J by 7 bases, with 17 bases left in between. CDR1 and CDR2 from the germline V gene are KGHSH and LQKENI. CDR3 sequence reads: CASSSAGAGGEAFF. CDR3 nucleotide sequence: TGTGCCAGCTCATCTGCAGGGGCGGGTGGTGAAGCTTTCTTT.

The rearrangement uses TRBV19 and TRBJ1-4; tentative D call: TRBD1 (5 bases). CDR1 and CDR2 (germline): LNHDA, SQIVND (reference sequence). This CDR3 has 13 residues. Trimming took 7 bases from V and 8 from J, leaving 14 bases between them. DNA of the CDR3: TGTGCCAGTATCGGACAATTTCAGGAAAAACTGTTTTTT. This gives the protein CASIGQFQEKLFF.

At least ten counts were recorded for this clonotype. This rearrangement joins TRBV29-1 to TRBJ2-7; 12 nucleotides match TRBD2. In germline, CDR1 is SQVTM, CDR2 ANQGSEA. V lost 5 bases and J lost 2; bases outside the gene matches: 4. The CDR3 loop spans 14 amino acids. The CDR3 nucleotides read TGCAGCGTTATCGGACTAGCGGGAACCTACGAGCAGTACTTC. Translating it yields CSVIGLAGTYEQYF.

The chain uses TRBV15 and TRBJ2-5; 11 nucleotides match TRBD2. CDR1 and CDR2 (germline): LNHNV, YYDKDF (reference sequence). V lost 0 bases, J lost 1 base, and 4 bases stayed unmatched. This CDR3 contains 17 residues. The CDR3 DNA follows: TGTGCCACCAGCAGAGATTTCGGGACTAGCGGCCAAGAGACCCAGTACTTC. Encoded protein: CATSRDFGTSGQETQYF.

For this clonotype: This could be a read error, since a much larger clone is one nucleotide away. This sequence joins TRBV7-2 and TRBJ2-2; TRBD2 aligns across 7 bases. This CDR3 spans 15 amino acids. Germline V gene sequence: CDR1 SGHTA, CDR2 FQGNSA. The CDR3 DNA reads TGTGCCAGCAGCGAGAAGTCGACTAGCCCCGGGGAGCCGTTTTTT. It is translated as CASSEKSTSPGEPFF.

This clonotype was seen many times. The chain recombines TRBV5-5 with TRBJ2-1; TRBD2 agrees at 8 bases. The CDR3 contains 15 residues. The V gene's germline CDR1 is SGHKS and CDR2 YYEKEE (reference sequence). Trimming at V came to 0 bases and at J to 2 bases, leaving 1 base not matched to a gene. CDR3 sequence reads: CASSLVSGTYNEQFF. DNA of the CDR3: TGTGCCAGCAGCTTGGTTAGCGGGACCTACAATGAGCAGTTCTTC.

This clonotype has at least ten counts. CDR3 residues: CASSLIGTSGAQYF. DNA for the CDR3: TGTGCCAGCAGTTTAATCGGGACCTCCGGCGCGCAGTACTTC. The V and J genes are TRBV12-3 or TRBV12-4 and TRBJ2-7; D tentatively reads TRBD1 or TRBD2 (5 bases each). V dropped 2 bases and J dropped 9 bases, with 17 bases sitting between them. This CDR3 region has 14 residues.

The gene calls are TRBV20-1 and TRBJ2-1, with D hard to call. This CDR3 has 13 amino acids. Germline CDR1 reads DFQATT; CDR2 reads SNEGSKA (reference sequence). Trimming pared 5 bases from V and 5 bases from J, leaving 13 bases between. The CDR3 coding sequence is TGCAGTGCTCGCAGGCCGACACACAATGAGCAGTTCTTC. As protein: CSARRPTHNEQFF.

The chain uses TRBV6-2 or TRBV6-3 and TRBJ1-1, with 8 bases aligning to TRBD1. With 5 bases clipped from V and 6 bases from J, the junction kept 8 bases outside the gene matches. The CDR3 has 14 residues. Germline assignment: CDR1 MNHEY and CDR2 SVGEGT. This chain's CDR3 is CASSRDRPTPEAFF. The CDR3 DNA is TGTGCCAGCAGTCGGGACAGGCCAACCCCTGAAGCTTTCTTT.

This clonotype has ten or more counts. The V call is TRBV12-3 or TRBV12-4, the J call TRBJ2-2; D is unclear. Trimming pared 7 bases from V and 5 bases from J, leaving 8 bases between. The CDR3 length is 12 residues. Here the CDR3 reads CASTLDTGELFF. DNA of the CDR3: TGTGCCAGCACGCTGGATACCGGGGAGCTGTTTTTT.

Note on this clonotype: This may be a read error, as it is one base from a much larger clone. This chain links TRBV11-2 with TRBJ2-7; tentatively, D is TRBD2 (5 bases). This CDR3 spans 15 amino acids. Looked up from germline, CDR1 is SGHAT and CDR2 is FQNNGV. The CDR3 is CASSLEVPSSYEQHF. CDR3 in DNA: TGTGCCAGCAGCTTAGAAGTCCCTAGCTCCTACGAGCAGCACTTC.

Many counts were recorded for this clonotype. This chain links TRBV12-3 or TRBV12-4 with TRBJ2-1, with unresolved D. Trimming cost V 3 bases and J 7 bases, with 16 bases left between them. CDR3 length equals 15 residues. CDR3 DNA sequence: TGTGCCAGCAGTTTTCCAGAGACGACCCTAAATGAGCAGTTCTTC. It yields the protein CASSFPETTLNEQFF.

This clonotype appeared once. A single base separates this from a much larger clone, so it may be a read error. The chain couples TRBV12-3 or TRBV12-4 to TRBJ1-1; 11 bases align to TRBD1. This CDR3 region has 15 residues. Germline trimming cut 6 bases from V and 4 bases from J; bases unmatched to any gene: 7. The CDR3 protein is CASRSVGQGGTEAFF. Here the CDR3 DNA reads TGTGCCAGCAGGAGCGTGGGACAGGGGGGCACTGAAGCTTTCTTT.

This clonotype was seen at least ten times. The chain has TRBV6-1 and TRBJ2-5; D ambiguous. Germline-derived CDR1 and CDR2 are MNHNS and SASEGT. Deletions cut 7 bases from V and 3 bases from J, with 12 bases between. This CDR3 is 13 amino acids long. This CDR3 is CASNGLSKETQYF. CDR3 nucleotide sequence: TGTGCCAGCAACGGGCTATCCAAAGAGACCCAGTACTTC.

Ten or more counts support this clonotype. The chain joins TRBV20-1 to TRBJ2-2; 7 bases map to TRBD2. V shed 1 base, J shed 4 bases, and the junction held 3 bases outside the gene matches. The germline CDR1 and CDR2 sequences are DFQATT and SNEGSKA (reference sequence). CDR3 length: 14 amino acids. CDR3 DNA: TGCAGTGCTAGAGTCCGGGAGGTCACCGGGGAGCTGTTTTTT. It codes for CSARVREVTGELFF.

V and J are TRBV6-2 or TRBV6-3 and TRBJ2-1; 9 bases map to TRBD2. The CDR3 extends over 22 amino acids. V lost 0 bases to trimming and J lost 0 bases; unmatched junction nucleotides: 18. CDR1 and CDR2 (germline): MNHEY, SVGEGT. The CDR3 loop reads CASSYSSRQVGKAGGSYNEQFF. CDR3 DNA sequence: TGTGCCAGCAGTTACTCTTCCAGACAGGTTGGCAAAGCGGGGGGCTCCTACAATGAGCAGTTCTTC.

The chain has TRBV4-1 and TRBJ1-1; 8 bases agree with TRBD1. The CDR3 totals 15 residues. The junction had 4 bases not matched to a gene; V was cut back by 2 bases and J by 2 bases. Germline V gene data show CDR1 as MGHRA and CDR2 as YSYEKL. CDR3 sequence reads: CASSQLQGGNTEAFF. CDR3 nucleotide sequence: TGCGCCAGCAGCCAATTACAGGGGGGAAACACTGAAGCTTTCTTT.

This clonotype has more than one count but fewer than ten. The chain's CDR3 is CASSGDDTDTQYF. The CDR3 nucleotides are TGTGCCAGCAGTGGCGACGACACAGATACGCAGTATTTT. V and J are TRBV2 and TRBJ2-3; D gene uncertain. CDR1 is SNHLY and CDR2 is FYNNEI in the germline V gene. The CDR3 is made up of 13 amino acids. Between the trimmed V and J ends, which lost 4 bases and 2 bases, there was a span of 7 bases.

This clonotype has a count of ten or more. The CDR3 coding sequence is TGCGCCAGCAGCCAAGTCAAGGAGCTGGGCAATCAGCCCCAGCATTTT. Translation: CASSQVKELGNQPQHF. The chain joins TRBV4-1 to TRBJ1-5; no definite D call. Germline V CDR1 and CDR2: MGHRA, YSYEKL. The CDR3 spans 16 residues. The V end was cut by 1 base, the J end by 2 bases, with 12 bases between.

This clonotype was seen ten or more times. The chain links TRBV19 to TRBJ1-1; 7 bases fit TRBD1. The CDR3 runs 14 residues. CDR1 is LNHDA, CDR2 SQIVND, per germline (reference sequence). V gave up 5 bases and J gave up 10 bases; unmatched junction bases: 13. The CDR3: CASSPGGTVWGAFF. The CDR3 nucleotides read TGTGCCAGTAGTCCAGGAGGGACAGTTTGGGGAGCTTTCTTT.

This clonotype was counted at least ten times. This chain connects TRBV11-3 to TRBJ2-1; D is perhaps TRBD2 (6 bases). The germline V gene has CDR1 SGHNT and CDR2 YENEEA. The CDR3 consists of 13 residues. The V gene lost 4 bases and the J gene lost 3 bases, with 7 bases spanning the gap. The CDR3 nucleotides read TGTGCCAGCAGCTCGGGGGACTACAATGAGCAGTTCTTC. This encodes CASSSGDYNEQFF.

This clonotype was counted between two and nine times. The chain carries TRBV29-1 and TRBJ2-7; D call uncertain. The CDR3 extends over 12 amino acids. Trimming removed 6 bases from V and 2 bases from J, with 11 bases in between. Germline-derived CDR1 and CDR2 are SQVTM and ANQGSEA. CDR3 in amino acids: CSVTQTAYEQYF. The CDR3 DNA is TGCAGCGTGACTCAGACGGCCTACGAGCAGTACTTC.

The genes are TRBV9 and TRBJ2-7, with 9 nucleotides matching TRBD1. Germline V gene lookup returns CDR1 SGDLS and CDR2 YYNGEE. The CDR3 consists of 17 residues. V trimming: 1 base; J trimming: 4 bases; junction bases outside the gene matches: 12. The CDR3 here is CASSVKSGTGSGYEQYF. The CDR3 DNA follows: TGTGCCAGCAGCGTAAAGTCCGGGACAGGGTCGGGTTACGAGCAGTACTTC.

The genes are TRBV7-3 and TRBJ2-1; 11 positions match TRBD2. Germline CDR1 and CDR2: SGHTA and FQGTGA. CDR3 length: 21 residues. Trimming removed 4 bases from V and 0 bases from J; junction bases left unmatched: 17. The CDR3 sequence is CASSSELRTSGSSSSYNEQFF. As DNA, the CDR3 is TGTGCCAGCAGCTCCGAACTCAGGACTAGCGGGTCCTCAAGCTCCTACAATGAGCAGTTCTTC.

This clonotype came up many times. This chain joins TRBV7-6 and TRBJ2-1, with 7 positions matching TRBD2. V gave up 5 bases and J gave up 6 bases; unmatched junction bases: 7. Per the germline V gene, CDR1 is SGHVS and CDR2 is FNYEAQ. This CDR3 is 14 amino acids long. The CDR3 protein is CASSAWEGGNEQFF. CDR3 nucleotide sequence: TGTGCCAGCAGCGCATGGGAGGGTGGCAATGAGCAGTTCTTC.